This T cell receptor beta chain was sequenced in a study of human thymus T cells. Here immunoSEQ multiplex PCR was the method, and the copy in TCRdb shows in-frame clones only, minus some. The data hold about 78,000 clones, with nearly 98% observed a single time. The V end was cut by 7 bases, the J end by 1 base, with 16 bases between. The CDR3 is 15 amino acids. The germline V gene has CDR1 LNHDA and CDR2 SQIVND (reference sequence). Resections were taken during corrective heart surgery, and the thymus tissue came from these. Having surgery to correct congenital heart defects, healthy Finnish infants acted as the donors. On this clone: Its antigen is not known.

Points from the study as a whole: The authors found apparently biased V and J gene usage in thymic and blood repertoires.

The clonotype originates from a boy in the first two years of life with a congenital heart defect but otherwise immunologically healthy. The rearrangement uses TRBV19 and TRBJ1-1; D gene unclear. Material: thymus tissue. The CDR3 sequence is CASTPMGSSNTEAFF. CDR3 bases: TGTGCCAGTACCCCAATGGGCAGCTCGAACACTGAAGCTTTCTTT.